Here is one T cell receptor (beta chain) with its context. Antigen unknown. This entry is derived from a study of CD8 T cells in Susac syndrome. Study-level results: CD8+ clonal expansion in Susac was maximal in TEMRA cells and in active patients.

The RNA input was about 0.5 to 1 ug, and it was reverse transcribed with random hexamers. TCRdb reanalysed the immunoSEQ multiplex PCR reads using MiXCR and keeps one entry per CDR3 protein. Among 75,000 to 95,000 distinct CDR3 sequences, approximately 94% were seen once, and the ten largest hold approximately 0.45%. This CDR3 comprises 15 residues. The germline V gene has CDR1 SGHRS and CDR2 YFSETQ. V dropped 0 bases and J dropped 7; count of bases not matched to a gene: 3. The sample consisted of CD8+ T cells from PBMCs. The clonotype originates from a human donor with Susac syndrome. The chain uses TRBV5-1 and TRBJ1-6; 8 bases are a match to TRBD1. Here the CDR3 reads CASSLGTGRNSPLHF. The CDR3 DNA reads as TGCGCCAGCAGCTTGGGGACAGGGAGGAATTCACCCCTCCACTTT.